This TCR beta chain emerged from a study of cytomegalovirus exposure and HLA in healthy donors. Broader study findings: Most TCR beta V segments were productive about 87% or about 30% of the time in an earlier analysis.

This PCR relied on a set of 60 Vbeta primers and 13 Jbeta primers. Assay: immunoSEQ multiplex PCR; the TCRdb copy retains only in-frame clones and omits some. The sample shows about 160,000 clones, about 80% of them seen only once. In the case of this clone: Its target is not known.

V shed 1 base and J 7 bases; nucleotides not matched to a gene: 8. The germline gives CDR1 MGHRA, CDR2 YSYEKL. There are 15 residues in the CDR3. This clonotype was sampled from a woman between 45 and 65 years old in good health and CMV-seronegative. Sequenced: PBMCs. The chain links TRBV4-1 to TRBJ1-2; 8 nucleotides agree with TRBD1. CDR3 DNA: TGCGCCAGCAGCCAAGTTCGTGGACAGGGCTTTGGCTACACCTTC. Its protein is CASSQVRGQGFGYTF.